What follows are 29 T cell receptor beta chains derived from one specimen sequenced in a study of control samples from healthy donors and cancer patients. Only in-frame clones appear in the TCRdb table, and some are missing; sequencing was by immunoSEQ multiplex PCR. The profile shows some 130,000 clones, approximately 92% of them singletons. Sequencing used blood. The origin of the receptors is a man under 40 in good health.

The chain is built from TRBV28 and TRBJ1-1; D gene ambiguous. The CDR3 totals 13 residues. Germline-derived CDR1 and CDR2 are MDHEN and SYDVKM. The germline V and J ends were trimmed by 7 bases and 2 bases, with 11 bases remaining between them. As DNA, the CDR3 is TGTGCCAGCAACGGCACACCCAACACTGAAGCTTTCTTT. This sequence encodes CASNGTPNTEAFF.

The chain employs TRBV2 and TRBJ1-2, with D unclear. V gave up 6 bases and J gave up 5 bases, with 16 bases separating them. From germline, CDR1 is SNHLY and CDR2 FYNNEI. This CDR3 comprises 14 residues. Here the CDR3 reads CASSDRSGLYGYTF. In DNA form, the CDR3 reads TGTGCCAGCAGCGACCGATCTGGTCTGTATGGCTACACCTTC. Together with reference TRBV2 and TRBJ1-2, the CDR3 gives the full variable domain: EPEVTQTPSHQVTQMGQEVILRCVPISNHLYFYWYRQILGQKVEFLVSFYNNEISEKSEIFDDQFSVERPDGSNFTLKIRSTKLEDSAMYFCASSDRSGLYGYTFGSGTRLTVV.

The chain links TRBV3-1 (or the pseudogene TRBV3-2) to TRBJ2-7, with D perhaps TRBD1 (6 bases). This CDR3 region has 15 residues. The V end was cut by 4 bases, the J end by 5 bases, with 18 bases between. Germline lookup yields CDR1 LGHDT and CDR2 YNNKEL (reference sequence). The CDR3 spells CASSLQGPGAHEQYF. The CDR3 DNA reads TGTGCCAGCAGCCTCCAGGGTCCAGGGGCACACGAGCAGTACTTC.

The chain links TRBV30 to TRBJ1-2; D gene unclear. Trimming removed 3 bases at V and 8 bases at J, with 16 bases between. CDR3 length equals 13 residues. CDR1 and CDR2 (germline): GTSNPN, SVGIG (reference sequence). In DNA form, the CDR3 reads TGTGCCTGGAGCCCGGCAGGAAGGGAGGGCTACACCTTC. Amino acid sequence: CAWSPAGREGYTF.

V gene TRBV12-5 combines with J gene TRBJ1-2; D not certain. CDR3 length: 15 amino acids. The V gene's germline CDR1 is LGHNT and CDR2 FRNRAP. Trimming took off 6 bases at V and 0 bases at J, with 14 bases between the two ends. Here the CDR3 reads CASGAGRGANYGYTF. CDR3 nucleotide sequence: TGTGCTAGTGGAGCGGGGAGAGGAGCTAACTATGGCTACACCTTC.

This chain connects TRBV9 to TRBJ2-1; 8 bases are shared with TRBD2. V was clipped by 3 bases and J by 4 bases; unmatched bases: 9. The CDR3 runs to 16 residues. CDR1 and CDR2 from the germline V gene are SGDLS and YYNGEE. As DNA, the CDR3 is TGTGCCAGCAGCGCCCGGGAGGGGATTGTTTACAATGAGCAGTTCTTC. It is translated as CASSAREGIVYNEQFF.

The chain uses TRBV11-2 and TRBJ1-4; 8 bases fit TRBD1. This CDR3 contains 15 residues. From germline, CDR1 is SGHAT and CDR2 FQNNGV. J lost 8 bases, V lost 6 bases, and 11 bases had no gene match. The CDR3 DNA follows: TGTGCCAGCAGGAAGATAGGACAGGGCTACGAAAAACTGTTTTTT. It codes for CASRKIGQGYEKLFF.

The chain uses TRBV6-2 or TRBV6-3 and TRBJ1-5; D gene ambiguous. The germline CDR1 and CDR2 sequences are MNHEY and SVGEGT. The CDR3 spans 13 residues. The ends were cut back, 4 bases at V and 3 bases at J, with 7 bases in the middle. The CDR3 reads CASSWTYNQPQHF. The CDR3 DNA follows: TGTGCCAGCAGTTGGACTTACAATCAGCCCCAGCATTTT.

This chain's CDR3 is CASSFTQQETQYF. In nucleotides, the CDR3 is TGTGCCAGCAGCTTTACGCAGCAAGAGACCCAGTACTTC. The J gene is TRBJ2-5, the V gene TRBV11-2; D unclear. V lost 3 bases to trimming and J lost 2 bases, with 7 bases between them. In germline, CDR1 is SGHAT, CDR2 FQNNGV. The CDR3 totals 13 residues.

This chain connects TRBV6-5 to TRBJ1-1; no firm D call. The CDR3 covers 11 residues. Germline CDR1 MNHEY, CDR2 SVGAGI. Trimming left V 4 bases short and J 7 bases short, with 7 bases between. The CDR3 protein is CASSSRIEAFF. The CDR3 region has the DNA TGTGCCAGCAGTTCCCGAATTGAAGCTTTCTTT.

The V gene is TRBV5-1, the J gene TRBJ1-1, with D maybe TRBD1 (6 bases). This CDR3 is 15 amino acids long. V shed 0 bases and J shed 1 base, with 10 bases lying between them. In germline, CDR1 is SGHRS, CDR2 YFSETQ. The CDR3 here is CASSLEGHSNTEAFF. The DNA of the CDR3 is TGCGCCAGCAGCTTGGAGGGACATTCGAACACTGAAGCTTTCTTT.

The CDR3 loop reads CASSNGQVNTGELFF. CDR3 nucleotides: TGTGCCAGCAGCAACGGACAGGTTAACACCGGGGAGCTGTTTTTT. V and J are TRBV28 and TRBJ2-2; TRBD1 aligns across 7 bases. The trim removed 6 bases at V and 2 bases at J, leaving 6 bases unmatched. The germline gives CDR1 MDHEN, CDR2 SYDVKM. The CDR3 length is 15 residues.

The chain links TRBV2 to TRBJ1-4; TRBD1 aligns across 9 bases. Germline V gene data show CDR1 as SNHLY and CDR2 as FYNNEI. With 4 bases clipped from V and 8 bases from J, the junction kept 11 bases outside the gene matches. This CDR3 has 16 residues. In DNA form, the CDR3 reads TGTGCCAGCAGTGTAGGGACAGGGAATGGAGGGGAAAAACTGTTTTTT. It translates to CASSVGTGNGGEKLFF.

The chain links TRBV7-4 to TRBJ2-1; 8 positions agree with TRBD1. Per germline, CDR1 SGHVT and CDR2 SQSDAQ. The V gene end was trimmed by 9 bases and the J gene end by 9 bases; junction bases not matched to a gene: 16. The CDR3 contains 15 residues. The CDR3 sequence: CARRSGTGVTPEQFF. The DNA of the CDR3 is TGTGCCAGGCGCTCCGGGACAGGCGTGACGCCTGAGCAGTTCTTC.

The chain links TRBV27 to TRBJ2-7, with 7 positions matching TRBD1. The CDR3 consists of 14 residues. V was pared by 3 bases and J by 4 bases, with 6 bases of the junction left unmatched. Looked up from germline, CDR1 is MNHEY and CDR2 is SMNVEV (reference sequence). In DNA, the CDR3 is TGTGCCAGCAGTTTCGGGACAGCCATATACGAGCAGTACTTC. It yields the protein CASSFGTAIYEQYF.

This rearrangement joins TRBV7-2 to TRBJ2-5; perhaps TRBD1 as D (6 bases). The CDR3 sequence is 16 residues long. Trimming took off 1 base at V and 2 bases at J, with 14 bases between the two ends. Per germline, CDR1 SGHTA and CDR2 FQGNSA. The DNA of the CDR3 is TGTGCCAGCAGCTTAGTTAGGACAGCGTATCAAGAGACCCAGTACTTC. Its translation is CASSLVRTAYQETQYF.

This chain joins TRBV7-3 and TRBJ1-2; 8 bases are shared with TRBD1. CDR3 length equals 13 residues. From germline, CDR1 is SGHTA and CDR2 FQGTGA. V was clipped by 5 bases and J by 6 bases; unmatched bases: 5. In DNA form, the CDR3 reads TGTGCCAGCAGCCTCGGGACAGGAGATGGCTACACCTTC. It specifies CASSLGTGDGYTF.

V is TRBV27 and J is TRBJ1-5, with a possible D match to TRBD1 (5 bases). There are 15 residues in the CDR3. V was shortened by 3 bases and J by 7 bases, with 16 bases between the two germline ends. CDR1 is MNHEY and CDR2 is SMNVEV in the germline V gene (reference sequence). CDR3 nucleotide sequence: TGTGCCAGCAGTTTTGGGGGAGAAGGAGACCAGCCCCAGCATTTT. Protein product: CASSFGGEGDQPQHF.

The genes are TRBV28 and TRBJ1-1; possible D gene TRBD1, 6 bases. Per the germline V gene, CDR1 is MDHEN and CDR2 is SYDVKM. The CDR3 sequence is 15 residues long. V was shortened by 6 bases and J by 1 base, with 15 bases between the two germline ends. The CDR3 DNA reads TGTGCCAGCAGAACGGTTGGGGGCGGGAACACTGAAGCTTTCTTT. This codes for CASRTVGGGNTEAFF.

This clone was seen once. The V call is TRBV19, the J call TRBJ2-4; 7 bases are shared with TRBD1. V dropped 6 bases and J dropped 8; count of bases not matched to a gene: 7. The CDR3 has 13 residues. The germline gives CDR1 LNHDA, CDR2 SQIVND (reference sequence). The CDR3 DNA sequence: TGTGCCAGTAGACCGACAGGGTTGGACATTCAGTACTTC. Translating it yields CASRPTGLDIQYF.

The rearrangement uses TRBV5-1 and TRBJ2-7; 15 nucleotides match TRBD2. The CDR3 runs 16 residues. V lost 4 bases to trimming and J lost 2 bases; unmatched junction nucleotides: 4. CDR1 SGHRS and CDR2 YFSETQ come from the germline V gene. The CDR3 bases are TGCGCCAGCAGCGGGGGACTAGCGGGAGGCACCTACGAGCAGTACTTC. Amino acids: CASSGGLAGGTYEQYF.

The chain joins TRBV2 to TRBJ2-2; D is perhaps TRBD1 (6 bases). The CDR3 sequence is 13 residues long. Germline loops: CDR1 SNHLY, CDR2 FYNNEI. V was shortened by 5 bases and J by 5 bases, with 9 bases between the two germline ends. CDR3 nucleotides: TGTGCCAGCAGTCGTACAGGGACCGGGGAGCTGTTTTTT. This encodes CASSRTGTGELFF. Full variable domain (missing parts from reference TRBV2 and TRBJ2-2): EPEVTQTPSHQVTQMGQEVILRCVPISNHLYFYWYRQILGQKVEFLVSFYNNEISEKSEIFDDQFSVERPDGSNFTLKIRSTKLEDSAMYFCASSRTGTGELFFGEGSRLTVL.

The chain carries TRBV19 and TRBJ1-1; D is perhaps TRBD1 (6 bases). The CDR3 is 16 amino acids. Per the germline V gene, CDR1 is LNHDA and CDR2 is SQIVND (reference sequence). Trimming pared 9 bases from V and 0 bases from J, leaving 20 bases between. The CDR3 bases are TGTGCCAGCACTAGGGGGGGGGTCCGGTTGAACACTGAAGCTTTCTTT. Translated: CASTRGGVRLNTEAFF.

The chain has TRBV7-9 and TRBJ1-1; unclear D gene. This CDR3 has 12 amino acids. V was cut by 6 bases and J by 0 bases, with 5 bases left in between. Germline CDR1 reads SEHNR; CDR2 reads FQNEAQ (reference sequence). CDR3 sequence: CASSHLNTEAFF. The CDR3 coding sequence is TGTGCCAGCAGTCACTTGAACACTGAAGCTTTCTTT.

The V and J genes are TRBV5-6 and TRBJ2-7; TRBD2 matches 11 bases. This CDR3 comprises 16 residues. The V segment lost 4 bases and the J segment 2 bases; nucleotides outside the gene matches: 8. The germline CDR1 and CDR2 sequences are SGHDT and YYEEEE. The CDR3 DNA reads as TGTGCCAGCAGCCTGATGGGACTAGCGGAAACCTACGAGCAGTACTTC. This translates into CASSLMGLAETYEQYF.

The chain carries TRBV5-8 and TRBJ2-5, with a possible D match to TRBD2 (6 bases). Between the trimmed V and J ends, which lost 6 bases and 5 bases, there was a span of 17 bases. CDR3 size: 14 residues. Germline values: CDR1 SGHTS, CDR2 YDEGEE. The CDR3 reads CASITLGGSETQYF. Written as DNA, the CDR3 is TGTGCCAGCATCACTCTGGGGGGTTCGGAGACCCAGTACTTC.

The chain recombines TRBV5-1 with TRBJ2-2; D gene ambiguous. There are 13 residues in the CDR3. V dropped 4 bases and J dropped 0 bases, with 4 bases sitting between them. The germline V gene has CDR1 SGHRS and CDR2 YFSETQ. The CDR3 spells CASSATNTGELFF. The CDR3 DNA follows: TGCGCCAGCAGCGCAACGAACACCGGGGAGCTGTTTTTT.

A single count supports this clone. The V gene is TRBV28, the J gene TRBJ1-1, with a weak D call TRBD1 (5 bases). Germline V gene data show CDR1 as MDHEN and CDR2 as SYDVKM. V lost 6 bases and J lost 2, with 7 bases in between. The CDR3 runs 12 residues. CDR3 sequence (DNA): TGTGCCAGCAGGACAGCCAACACTGAAGCTTTCTTT. Residues: CASRTANTEAFF.

This chain connects TRBV11-3 to TRBJ2-1; maybe TRBD2 (5 bases). Trimming cost V 4 bases and J 7 bases, with 5 bases left between them. The CDR3 has 11 residues. CDR1 and CDR2 from the germline V gene are SGHNT and YENEEA. Written as DNA, the CDR3 is TGTGCCAGCAGCTCGGGAAATGAGCAGTTCTTC. Its protein is CASSSGNEQFF.